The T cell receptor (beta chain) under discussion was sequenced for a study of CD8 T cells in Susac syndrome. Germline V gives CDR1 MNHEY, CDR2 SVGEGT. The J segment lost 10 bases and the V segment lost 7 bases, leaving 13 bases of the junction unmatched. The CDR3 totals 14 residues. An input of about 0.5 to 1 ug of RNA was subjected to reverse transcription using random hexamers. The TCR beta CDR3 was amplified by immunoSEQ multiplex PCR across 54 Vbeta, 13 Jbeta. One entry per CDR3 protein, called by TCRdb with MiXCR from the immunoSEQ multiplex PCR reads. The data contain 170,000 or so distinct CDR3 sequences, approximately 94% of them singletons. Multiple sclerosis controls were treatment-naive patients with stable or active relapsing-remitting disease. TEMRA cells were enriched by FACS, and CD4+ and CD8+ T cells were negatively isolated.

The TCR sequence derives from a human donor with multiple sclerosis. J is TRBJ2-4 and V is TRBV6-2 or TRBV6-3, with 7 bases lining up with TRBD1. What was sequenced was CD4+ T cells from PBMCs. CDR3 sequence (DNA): TGTGCCAGCAATCTCGACTCGACAGGGTTGATTCAGTACTTC. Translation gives CASNLDSTGLIQYF.